A selection of T cell receptor beta chains follows, all from one sample in a study of cytomegalovirus exposure and HLA in healthy donors. The method was immunoSEQ multiplex PCR; TCRdb's version includes in-frame clones alone and lacks a portion of them. The sample lists fewer than 200,000 clones; 70% to 85% were seen once. The specimen was PBMCs. The receptors here all came from a man aged 35-49 years in good health and CMV-seropositive. Both conserved end residues are part of each CDR3. The D gene is left open where the match is weak. The size entry is marked missing in some rows and otherwise reads once, few, many or a size class.

v_call: TRBV11-2; d_call: TRBD2; j_call: TRBJ2-5; clone_size: .; cdr3_aa: CASSLSGGAVGTQYF; cdr3_nt: TGTGCCAGCAGTCTTAGCGGGGGGGCGGTGGGGACCCAGTACTTC
v_call: TRBV2; d_call: .; j_call: TRBJ1-2; clone_size: .; cdr3_aa: CASSTRQDSNYGYTF; cdr3_nt: TGTGCCAGCAGTACTAGACAGGACTCAAACTATGGCTACACCTTC
v_call: TRBV7-2; d_call: .; j_call: TRBJ2-4; clone_size: .; cdr3_aa: CASSLVFLVYPKNIQYF; cdr3_nt: TGTGCCAGCAGCTTAGTTTTCCTAGTTTATCCCAAAAACATTCAGTACTTC
v_call: TRBV7-8; d_call: TRBD2; j_call: TRBJ2-3; clone_size: .; cdr3_aa: CASSLLRETDTQYF; cdr3_nt: TGTGCCAGCAGCTTATTGCGGGAGACAGATACGCAGTATTTT
v_call: TRBV7-9; d_call: .; j_call: TRBJ1-6; clone_size: .; cdr3_aa: CASSLVEWAPLHF; cdr3_nt: TGTGCCAGCAGCTTAGTGGAGTGGGCACCCCTCCACTTT
v_call: TRBV4-3; d_call: .; j_call: TRBJ2-1; clone_size: .; cdr3_aa: CASSQVSGLRYNEQFF; cdr3_nt: TGCGCCAGCAGCCAAGTGTCAGGACTAAGATACAATGAGCAGTTCTTC
v_call: TRBV7-2; d_call: TRBD1; j_call: TRBJ2-7; clone_size: .; cdr3_aa: CASSSPGQALHEQYF; cdr3_nt: TGTGCCAGCAGCTCCCCGGGACAGGCTCTCCACGAGCAGTACTTC
v_call: TRBV27; d_call: TRBD1; j_call: TRBJ2-7; clone_size: .; cdr3_aa: CASATGQRYEQYF; cdr3_nt: TGTGCCAGTGCCACGGGACAGAGGTACGAGCAGTACTTC
v_call: TRBV5-1; d_call: TRBD2; j_call: TRBJ2-7; clone_size: .; cdr3_aa: CASSLGLAGAYEQYF; cdr3_nt: TGCGCCAGCAGCTTGGGACTAGCGGGAGCCTACGAGCAGTACTTC
v_call: TRBV11-3; d_call: .; j_call: TRBJ1-3; clone_size: .; cdr3_aa: CASSHGSSNSGNTIYF; cdr3_nt: TGTGCCAGCAGCCACGGGTCCTCCAACTCTGGAAACACCATATATTTT
v_call: TRBV19; d_call: TRBD1; j_call: TRBJ2-5; clone_size: .; cdr3_aa: CASSIYRGQETQYF; cdr3_nt: TGTGCCAGTAGTATATACAGGGGGCAGGAGACCCAGTACTTC
v_call: TRBV7-9; d_call: .; j_call: TRBJ1-6; clone_size: .; cdr3_aa: CASSFGSAGSPLHF; cdr3_nt: TGTGCCAGCAGCTTTGGCAGTGCGGGTTCACCCCTCCACTTT
v_call: TRBV21-1; d_call: .; j_call: TRBJ2-3; clone_size: .; cdr3_aa: CASSKAGGAGYTDTQYF; cdr3_nt: TGTGCCAGCAGCAAAGCCGGCGGGGCAGGGTACACAGATACGCAGTATTTT
v_call: TRBV10-3; d_call: .; j_call: TRBJ1-1; clone_size: .; cdr3_aa: CAISERGESSNTEAFF; cdr3_nt: TGTGCCATCAGTGAGAGGGGCGAAAGCTCGAACACTGAAGCTTTCTTT
v_call: TRBV7-9; d_call: TRBD2; j_call: TRBJ2-7; clone_size: .; cdr3_aa: CASSSHDREDYEQYF; cdr3_nt: TGTGCCAGCAGCTCCCACGACCGGGAGGACTACGAGCAGTACTTC
v_call: TRBV7-9; d_call: .; j_call: TRBJ1-1; clone_size: .; cdr3_aa: CASSLGQLDTEAFF; cdr3_nt: TGTGCCAGCAGCTTGGGGCAGTTGGACACTGAAGCTTTCTTT
v_call: TRBV5-1; d_call: TRBD2; j_call: TRBJ2-3; clone_size: few; cdr3_aa: CASSLVGRATDTQYF; cdr3_nt: TGCGCCAGCAGCTTGGTTGGGAGGGCCACAGATACGCAGTATTTT
v_call: TRBV29-1; d_call: TRBD2; j_call: TRBJ2-7; clone_size: few; cdr3_aa: CSAQGTSGIYEQYF; cdr3_nt: TGCAGCGCTCAGGGGACTAGCGGTATCTACGAGCAGTACTTC
v_call: TRBV5-1; d_call: TRBD2; j_call: TRBJ2-1; clone_size: .; cdr3_aa: CASSWGLAGVNEQFF; cdr3_nt: TGCGCCAGCAGCTGGGGACTAGCGGGAGTCAATGAGCAGTTCTTC
v_call: TRBV2; d_call: .; j_call: TRBJ2-7; clone_size: .; cdr3_aa: CASSDLESTYEQYF; cdr3_nt: TGTGCCAGCAGTGACCTCGAATCTACCTACGAGCAGTACTTC
v_call: TRBV5-4; d_call: TRBD2; j_call: TRBJ2-2; clone_size: once; cdr3_aa: CASSLGLAGGTGELFF; cdr3_nt: TGTGCCAGCAGCTTAGGGCTAGCGGGAGGCACCGGGGAGCTGTTTTTT
v_call: TRBV2; d_call: TRBD1; j_call: TRBJ1-3; clone_size: .; cdr3_aa: CASRTGFGGNTIYF; cdr3_nt: TGTGCCAGCAGGACAGGGTTCGGTGGAAACACCATATATTTT
v_call: TRBV6-5; d_call: .; j_call: TRBJ2-7; clone_size: once; cdr3_aa: CASSYSPSYEQYF; cdr3_nt: TGTGCCAGCAGTTACTCGCCGAGTTACGAGCAGTACTTC
v_call: TRBV27; d_call: .; j_call: TRBJ1-2; clone_size: .; cdr3_aa: CASSFGRGGYTF; cdr3_nt: TGTGCCAGCAGTTTTGGACGCGGGGGCTACACCTTC
v_call: TRBV6-6; d_call: .; j_call: TRBJ2-5; clone_size: .; cdr3_aa: CASSYSEGGETQYF; cdr3_nt: TGTGCCAGCAGTTACTCGGAGGGTGGAGAGACCCAGTACTTC
v_call: TRBV4-2; d_call: .; j_call: TRBJ2-6; clone_size: .; cdr3_aa: CASSLRGSGANVLTF; cdr3_nt: TGTGCCAGCAGTCTCCGGGGGTCTGGGGCCAACGTCCTGACTTTC
v_call: TRBV7-9; d_call: .; j_call: TRBJ1-2; clone_size: few; cdr3_aa: CASSSDRYGYTF; cdr3_nt: TGTGCCAGCAGCTCGGACAGATATGGCTACACCTTC
v_call: TRBV7-9; d_call: .; j_call: TRBJ2-3; clone_size: once; cdr3_aa: CASSPSGTDTQYF; cdr3_nt: TGTGCCAGCAGCCCATCGGGGACAGATACGCAGTATTTT
v_call: TRBV28; d_call: TRBD2; j_call: TRBJ2-1; clone_size: .; cdr3_aa: CASRAGGPTYNEQFF; cdr3_nt: TGTGCCAGTCGAGCGGGAGGCCCCACCTACAATGAGCAGTTCTTC
v_call: TRBV9; d_call: TRBD2; j_call: TRBJ2-2; clone_size: .; cdr3_aa: CASSVLAGGLNTGELFF; cdr3_nt: TGTGCCAGCAGCGTCCTAGCGGGAGGCTTGAACACCGGGGAGCTGTTTTTT
v_call: TRBV2; d_call: TRBD1; j_call: TRBJ2-7; clone_size: .; cdr3_aa: CASSGKGAISPTYEQYF; cdr3_nt: TGTGCCAGCAGTGGGAAGGGGGCCATCTCGCCTACCTACGAGCAGTACTTC
v_call: TRBV2; d_call: .; j_call: TRBJ1-3; clone_size: .; cdr3_aa: CASSEQGSSGNTIYF; cdr3_nt: TGTGCCAGCAGTGAACAGGGTAGTTCTGGAAACACCATATATTTT
v_call: TRBV10-3; d_call: .; j_call: TRBJ2-3; clone_size: .; cdr3_aa: CAISPGTFSTDTQYF; cdr3_nt: TGTGCCATCAGCCCCGGGACTTTCAGCACAGATACGCAGTATTTT
v_call: TRBV28; d_call: .; j_call: TRBJ2-7; clone_size: .; cdr3_aa: CASSPLALKQYF; cdr3_nt: TGTGCCAGCAGCCCCCTAGCCTTAAAGCAGTACTTC
v_call: TRBV6-5; d_call: .; j_call: TRBJ2-7; clone_size: .; cdr3_aa: CFFFKQKAAYEQYF; cdr3_nt: TGTTTTTTTTTCAAGCAGAAGGCGGCATACGAGCAGTACTTC
v_call: TRBV29-1; d_call: TRBD1; j_call: TRBJ1-2; clone_size: .; cdr3_aa: CSVNAGGNYGYTF; cdr3_nt: TGCAGCGTTAATGCAGGGGGCAACTATGGCTACACCTTC
v_call: TRBV5-1; d_call: TRBD1; j_call: TRBJ2-1; clone_size: .; cdr3_aa: CASSLGTGYNEQFF; cdr3_nt: TGCGCCAGCAGCTTGGGGACAGGGTACAATGAGCAGTTCTTC
v_call: TRBV5-6; d_call: TRBD1; j_call: TRBJ2-5; clone_size: .; cdr3_aa: CASSPGQQETQYF; cdr3_nt: TGTGCCAGCAGCCCGGGACAGCAAGAGACCCAGTACTTC
v_call: TRBV28; d_call: TRBD1; j_call: TRBJ2-7; clone_size: .; cdr3_aa: CASSLGTGEGEQYF; cdr3_nt: TGTGCCAGCAGCCTCGGGACAGGGGAGGGAGAGCAGTACTTC
v_call: TRBV2; d_call: .; j_call: TRBJ2-7; clone_size: .; cdr3_aa: CASREQGFDLYEQYF; cdr3_nt: TGTGCCAGCAGGGAACAGGGTTTCGACCTTTACGAGCAGTACTTC
v_call: TRBV11-2; d_call: TRBD2; j_call: TRBJ2-5; clone_size: .; cdr3_aa: CASSSGLAGGYQETQYF; cdr3_nt: TGTGCCAGCAGCTCGGGACTAGCGGGAGGGTACCAAGAGACCCAGTACTTC